A single sample is the source of the 25 T cell receptor beta chains below, sequenced in a study of blood T cell repertoires in COVID-19. TCRdb's table, derived via immunoSEQ multiplex PCR, lists solely in-frame clones and lacks some. The data show 250,000 to 300,000 clones, about 80% seen once. The specimen was PBMCs or T cells enriched from blood (not recorded which). These receptors all come from a man aged 45-60 years who had recovered from COVID-19.

This rearrangement joins TRBV6-5 to TRBJ1-5; D not resolved. V gave up 8 bases and J gave up 5 bases, with 7 bases separating them. The V gene's germline CDR1 is MNHEY and CDR2 SVGAGI. The CDR3 extends over 11 amino acids. As DNA, the CDR3 is TGTGCCAGCCTCCCCGATCAGCCCCAGCATTTT. Translating it yields CASLPDQPQHF.

This sequence joins TRBV27 and TRBJ2-5; the D is unclear. From germline, CDR1 is MNHEY and CDR2 SMNVEV (reference sequence). Trimming took 5 bases from V and 0 from J, leaving 7 bases between them. This CDR3 contains 13 residues. CDR3 sequence: CASSHRYQETQYF. For the CDR3, the DNA is TGTGCCAGCAGTCACCGGTACCAAGAGACCCAGTACTTC.

This clone has only one observation. The gene calls are TRBV28 and TRBJ1-1, with 7 nucleotides matching TRBD1. The V segment lost 5 bases and the J segment 5 bases; nucleotides outside the gene matches: 8. Germline CDR1 is MDHEN and CDR2 is SYDVKM. This CDR3 comprises 14 residues. For the CDR3, the DNA is TGTGCCAGCAGTCCCTACAGGGGAAGGACTGAAGCTTTCTTT. The encoded protein is CASSPYRGRTEAFF.

This chain links TRBV7-9 with TRBJ1-6; no clear D gene. In germline, CDR1 is SEHNR, CDR2 FQNEAQ (reference sequence). Trimming removed 0 bases from V and 7 bases from J, with 10 bases in between. This CDR3 spans 15 amino acids. Here the CDR3 reads CASSLARGVNSPLHF. The CDR3 DNA is TGTGCCAGCAGCTTAGCGCGCGGTGTCAATTCACCCCTCCACTTT.

The chain carries TRBV5-4 and TRBJ2-1; 10 nucleotides match TRBD2. Germline-derived CDR1 and CDR2 are SGHNT and YYREEE (reference sequence). V lost 0 bases, J lost 6 bases, and 3 bases stayed unmatched. This CDR3 is 15 amino acids long. The CDR3 region has the DNA TGTGCCAGCAGCTTGGAAGCGGGAGGGCCCAATGAGCAGTTCTTC. Translated: CASSLEAGGPNEQFF.

The CDR3 region is CASSLGLAYPEQFF. The CDR3 DNA reads as TGTGCCAGCAGCTTGGGACTAGCGTACCCTGAGCAGTTCTTC. The V call is TRBV5-5, the J call TRBJ2-1, with 8 bases identical to TRBD2. V shed 0 bases and J 9 bases; nucleotides not matched to a gene: 5. Germline CDR1 reads SGHKS; CDR2 reads YYEKEE (reference sequence). The CDR3 contains 14 residues.

This clone was detected only a few times. The CDR3 DNA follows: TGTGCATCAGGGTGGACAGGGGTTGAGAACACTGAAGCTTTCTTT. This gives the protein CASGWTGVENTEAFF. The chain employs TRBV7-9 and TRBJ1-1; 9 nucleotides match TRBD1. The CDR3 consists of 15 residues. Germline V CDR1 and CDR2: SEHNR, FQNEAQ (reference sequence).

This clone was detected only a few times. The chain combines TRBV18 with TRBJ2-5, with 7 bases lining up with TRBD1. The CDR3 loop spans 14 amino acids. V dropped 0 bases and J dropped 5; count of bases not matched to a gene: 3. CDR1 and CDR2 (germline): KGHSH, LQKENI. The CDR3 protein is CASSPPGGWETQYF. The CDR3, as DNA: TGTGCCAGCTCACCACCAGGGGGCTGGGAGACCCAGTACTTC.

The rearrangement uses TRBV7-2 and TRBJ2-1; TRBD1 matches at 8 bases. The germline V gene encodes CDR1 SGHTA and CDR2 FQGNSA. V lost 6 bases to trimming and J lost 5 bases; unmatched junction nucleotides: 12. The CDR3 is made up of 16 amino acids. CDR3 sequence reads: CASRSSGTGAHNEQFF. The CDR3, as DNA: TGTGCCAGCAGATCCTCCGGGACAGGCGCCCACAATGAGCAGTTCTTC.

The genes are TRBV28 and TRBJ1-5; no clear D. This CDR3 is 12 amino acids long. Trimming left V 6 bases short and J 4 bases short, with 7 bases between. Per germline, CDR1 MDHEN and CDR2 SYDVKM. The CDR3 nucleotides read TGTGCCAGCAGGAGGGTGAATCAGCCCCAGCATTTT. It codes for CASRRVNQPQHF. The whole variable domain, filled in from reference TRBV28 and TRBJ1-5, reads DVKVTQSSRYLVKRTGEKVFLECVQDMDHENMFWYRQDPGLGLRLIYFSYDVKMKEKGDIPEGYSVSREKKERFSLILESASTNQTSMYLCASRRVNQPQHFGDGTRLSIL.

This clone was seen only a few times. The rearrangement joins TRBV11-3 to TRBJ2-1; 8 positions agree with TRBD2. The V segment lost 1 base and the J segment 8 bases; nucleotides outside the gene matches: 16. The CDR3 has 18 residues. The germline V gene has CDR1 SGHNT and CDR2 YENEEA. CDR3 residues: CASSLGTVVQRERDEQFF. As DNA, the CDR3 is TGTGCCAGCAGCTTAGGGACAGTAGTCCAGCGGGAGCGGGATGAGCAGTTCTTC.

This clone showed up just a few times. J is TRBJ1-5 and V is TRBV5-6; 7 positions agree with TRBD1. CDR3 size: 17 residues. Germline trimming cut 2 bases from V and 4 bases from J; bases unmatched to any gene: 12. Germline V CDR1 and CDR2: SGHDT, YYEEEE. The CDR3 DNA reads as TGTGCCAGCAGCTTTCGAGGGGGCGCCGGTGGAAATCAGCCCCAGCATTTT. Protein sequence: CASSFRGGAGGNQPQHF.

The rearrangement links TRBV5-5 to TRBJ2-7; a possible D gene is TRBD1 (6 bases). The germline gives CDR1 SGHKS, CDR2 YYEKEE (reference sequence). V lost 4 bases, J lost 5 bases, and 19 bases lay in between. The CDR3 runs to 15 residues. The CDR3 here is CASSDAGTLNDEQYF. The CDR3 coding sequence is TGTGCCAGCAGCGACGCCGGGACACTGAACGACGAGCAGTACTTC.

The chain carries TRBV6-5 and TRBJ1-6; no clear D. The CDR3 is 14 amino acids. V dropped 8 bases and J dropped 5 bases, with 13 bases sitting between them. Germline loops: CDR1 MNHEY, CDR2 SVGAGI. The CDR3 reads CASRVRGNNSPLHF. The CDR3 bases are TGTGCCAGCCGGGTGCGCGGGAATAATTCACCCCTCCACTTT.

This clone was detected ten times or more. The V gene is TRBV10-3, the J gene TRBJ2-6; tentatively, D is TRBD2 (5 bases). The CDR3 has 14 residues. V lost 10 bases and J 0 bases, leaving 10 bases between the germline ends. Germline V gene sequence: CDR1 ENHRY, CDR2 SYGVKD. The CDR3 loop reads CATAGGSGANVLTF. The CDR3 nucleotides read TGTGCCACCGCAGGAGGCTCTGGGGCCAACGTCCTGACTTTC.

This chain joins TRBV19 and TRBJ1-2; D perhaps matches TRBD1 (6 bases). The CDR3 is made up of 13 amino acids. Germline CDR1 reads LNHDA; CDR2 reads SQIVND (reference sequence). V lost 6 bases to trimming and J lost 2 bases, with 10 bases between them. DNA for the CDR3: TGTGCCAGTAGGACAGGCACGAACTATGGCTACACCTTC. Amino acids: CASRTGTNYGYTF. The full variable domain, rest sourced from reference TRBV19 and TRBJ1-2, is DGGITQSPKYLFRKEGQNVTLSCEQNLNHDAMYWYRQDPGQGLRLIYYSQIVNDFQKGDIAEGYSVSREKKESFPLTVTSAQKNPTAFYLCASRTGTNYGYTFGSGTRLTVV.

This chain connects TRBV3-1 (or the pseudogene TRBV3-2) to TRBJ1-5; 7 nucleotides agree with TRBD1. The CDR3 runs 14 residues. J was trimmed by 4 bases and V by 7 bases; bases with no gene match: 7. Germline values: CDR1 LGHDT, CDR2 YNNKEL (reference sequence). CDR3 sequence (DNA): TGTGCCAGCACCTCCCCAGGGGGAAATCAGCCCCAGCATTTT. Protein sequence: CASTSPGGNQPQHF.

This clone has more than one count but fewer than ten. The chain recombines TRBV6-5 with TRBJ1-2, with TRBD1 matching over 9 bases. Germline V gene sequence: CDR1 MNHEY, CDR2 SVGAGI. The CDR3 loop spans 13 amino acids. The J segment lost 13 bases and the V segment lost 7 bases, leaving 13 bases of the junction unmatched. The CDR3 DNA sequence: TGTGCCAGCACCTTCGGGGACAGGGCGATTGCCACCTTC. The encoded protein is CASTFGDRAIATF.

The rearrangement uses TRBV19 and TRBJ1-2; TRBD1 aligns across 8 bases. Per the germline V gene, CDR1 is LNHDA and CDR2 is SQIVND (reference sequence). This CDR3 spans 16 amino acids. Trimming cost V 1 base and J 6 bases; bases outside gene matches: 10. The CDR3 here is CASSIVVGTGRNGYTF. The CDR3, as DNA: TGTGCCAGTAGTATAGTGGTCGGGACAGGCAGAAATGGCTACACCTTC. Drawing the rest from reference TRBV19 and TRBJ1-2, the complete variable domain is DGGITQSPKYLFRKEGQNVTLSCEQNLNHDAMYWYRQDPGQGLRLIYYSQIVNDFQKGDIAEGYSVSREKKESFPLTVTSAQKNPTAFYLCASSIVVGTGRNGYTFGSGTRLTVV.

The chain combines TRBV3-1 (or the pseudogene TRBV3-2) with TRBJ1-2, with a possible D match to TRBD1 (5 bases). V lost 4 bases to trimming and J lost 6 bases, with 15 bases between them. The CDR3 covers 14 residues. Germline V gives CDR1 LGHDT, CDR2 YNNKEL (reference sequence). This chain's CDR3 is CASSPGVTANGYTF. In DNA form, the CDR3 reads TGTGCCAGCAGCCCGGGGGTCACAGCCAATGGCTACACCTTC.

The chain couples TRBV9 to TRBJ2-1; D ambiguous. Germline CDR1 and CDR2: SGDLS and YYNGEE. V was pared by 0 bases and J by 0 bases, with 7 bases between. CDR3 length: 15 residues. CDR3 bases: TGTGCCAGCAGCGTAGGCCCGAGCTCCTACAATGAGCAGTTCTTC. Translating gives CASSVGPSSYNEQFF.

The table lists this clone with a count of one. The rearrangement links TRBV6-5 to TRBJ1-6; D may be TRBD1 (5 bases). With 7 bases removed from V and 5 bases from J, the gap between germline ends came to 15 bases. CDR1 is MNHEY and CDR2 is SVGAGI in the germline V gene. There are 15 residues in the CDR3. The CDR3: CASTRRRVNNSPLHF. CDR3 in DNA: TGTGCCAGCACCCGCCGCAGGGTTAATAATTCACCCCTCCACTTT.

Ten or more counts support this clone. This sequence joins TRBV4-2 and TRBJ2-5, with 9 bases lining up with TRBD2. The CDR3 consists of 15 residues. Germline CDR1 LGHNA, CDR2 YNFKEQ. Germline trimming cut 1 base from V and 9 bases from J; bases unmatched to any gene: 9. This chain's CDR3 is CASSQGGGGAPPQYF. The CDR3 DNA is TGTGCCAGCAGCCAAGGGGGCGGGGGGGCCCCCCCCCAGTACTTC.

This clone occurred a few times. The rearrangement joins TRBV7-2 to TRBJ1-5; D is unclear. CDR3 length equals 13 residues. V was trimmed by 4 bases and J by 7 bases, leaving 11 bases between them. Germline CDR1 is SGHTA and CDR2 is FQGNSA. CDR3 amino acids: CASSWMTKQPQHF. The CDR3 coding sequence is TGTGCCAGCAGCTGGATGACAAAGCAGCCCCAGCATTTT.

This clone showed up just a few times. Other DNA sequences in the sample encode the same CDR3. J is TRBJ2-5 and V is TRBV13; D call uncertain. Germline V gives CDR1 PRHDT, CDR2 FYEKMQ (reference sequence). Trimming took off 2 bases at V and 2 bases at J, with 6 bases between the two ends. This CDR3 has 13 residues. CDR3 DNA sequence: TGTGCCAGCAGCTTACTTATACAAGAGACCCAGTACTTC. It encodes CASSLLIQETQYF.